This record concerns one TCR beta chain sequence. Its antigen is unknown. It was with 60 Vbeta and 13 Jbeta primers that the PCR ran. Data came from immunoSEQ multiplex PCR; TCRdb stores just in-frame clones and leaves some out. The sample lists more than 60,000 clones; 80% were seen once. The data originate from a study of cytomegalovirus exposure and HLA in healthy donors. Study conclusions and caveats: Most of the TCR beta V segments (in an earlier analysis) were productive either about 90% or about 30% of the time. The authors later found HLA-associated TCR beta chains more clonally expanded than equally common others.

V lost 1 base and J lost 6, with 12 bases in between. The length of the CDR3 is 15 residues. Germline assignment: CDR1 LNHNV and CDR2 YYDKDF (reference sequence). Source material: PBMCs. The gene calls are TRBV15 and TRBJ2-2; D might be TRBD2 (6 bases). The receptor comes from a woman aged 25 to 39 in good health and CMV-seronegative. The chain's CDR3 is CATSRGVGGAGELFF. The CDR3 DNA is TGTGCCACCAGCAGAGGGGTAGGAGGGGCCGGGGAGCTGTTTTTT.